The 12 T cell receptor beta chains presented below share a single source sample, sequenced in a study of Ad26.COV2.S vaccination and SARS-CoV-2 variants. Libraries were prepared by immunoSEQ multiplex PCR; TCRdb keeps only in-frame clonotypes and omits some of them. The sample holds around 370,000 clones; approximately 85% are singletons and the top ten take 3% to 4%. Treatment indicated: 15 to 20 received Ad26.COV2.S at low or high dose, single or two shots; several received placebo; per-sample allocation not given. On day 63 after the first injection, vaccine and placebo recipients gave samples. The sequenced sample was peripheral blood, obtained in a trial of Ad26.COV2.S vaccine versus placebo. These receptor sequences come from a person between 18 and 60 years old who received the Ad26.COV2.S COVID-19 vaccine or a placebo.

The chain carries TRBV11-2 and TRBJ1-2; no clear D. CDR3 length equals 15 residues. V lost 2 bases, J lost 4 bases, and 14 bases lay in between. CDR1 is SGHAT and CDR2 is FQNNGV in the germline V gene. In DNA, the CDR3 is TGTGCCAGCAGCTTAAGTTCGGCTGCCGGCTATGGCTACACCTTC. Translation gives CASSLSSAAGYGYTF. The variable domain in full, completed from reference TRBV11-2 and TRBJ1-2, reads EAGVAQSPRYKIIEKRQSVAFWCNPISGHATLYWYQQILGQGPKLLIQFQNNGVVDDSQLPKDRFSAERLKGVDSTLKIQPAKLEDSAVYLCASSLSSAAGYGYTFGSGTRLTVV.

CDR3 nucleotide sequence: TGCGCCAGCAGCTTGGGCGGGGGACGGGGTGAAGCTTTCTTT. Its protein product is CASSLGGGRGEAFF. J is TRBJ1-1 and V is TRBV5-1; D is possibly TRBD1 (5 bases). In germline, CDR1 is SGHRS, CDR2 YFSETQ. The CDR3 runs to 14 residues. V lost 0 bases to trimming and J lost 7 bases, with 13 bases between them.

The chain joins TRBV28 to TRBJ1-2; possibly TRBD1 for D (5 bases). There are 13 residues in the CDR3. V was shortened by 5 bases and J by 5 bases, with 12 bases between the two germline ends. Germline lookup yields CDR1 MDHEN and CDR2 SYDVKM. The CDR3, as DNA: TGTGCCAGCAGTCCCCCAGGGCCATATGGCTACACCTTC. Its translation: CASSPPGPYGYTF.

The CDR3: CASSDVQGTSGVGGLRAFF. In DNA, the CDR3 is TGTGCCAGCAGTGACGTACAGGGGACATCGGGGGTTGGTGGTTTGAGAGCTTTCTTT. The chain combines TRBV2 with TRBJ1-1; TRBD1 matches 7 bases. The CDR3 is made up of 19 amino acids. The ends lost 3 bases at V and 10 bases at J; junction bases unmatched: 26. Germline CDR1 is SNHLY and CDR2 is FYNNEI. Together with reference TRBV2 and TRBJ1-1, the CDR3 gives the full variable domain: EPEVTQTPSHQVTQMGQEVILRCVPISNHLYFYWYRQILGQKVEFLVSFYNNEISEKSEIFDDQFSVERPDGSNFTLKIRSTKLEDSAMYFCASSDVQGTSGVGGLRAFFGQGTRLTVV.

The CDR3 DNA follows: TGTGCCAGCAGTTATCCCTCTTCTCGCTCTAGCGGGGGGGCGAAAACAGATACGCAGTATTTT. Amino acids: CASSYPSSRSSGGAKTDTQYF. V usage is TRBV6-2 or TRBV6-3 and J usage is TRBJ2-3, with TRBD2 matching 12 bases. Germline assignment: CDR1 MNHEY and CDR2 SVGEGT. The trim removed 3 bases at V and 3 bases at J, leaving 19 bases unmatched. This CDR3 comprises 21 residues.

CDR3 nucleotide sequence: TGTGCCAGCACCTCGCGGGACGGGCAGTTCTTC. Translated: CASTSRDGQFF. This chain joins TRBV3-1 (or the pseudogene TRBV3-2) and TRBJ2-1; D perhaps matches TRBD2 (6 bases). Looked up from germline, CDR1 is LGHDT and CDR2 is YNNKEL (reference sequence). The CDR3 extends over 11 amino acids. The V gene lost 7 bases and the J gene lost 12 bases, with 13 bases spanning the gap.

CDR3: CASSSSRNQPQHF. The CDR3 DNA reads TGTGCCAGCAGCTCAAGTCGCAATCAGCCCCAGCATTTT. The chain uses TRBV7-2 and TRBJ1-5; D is unresolved. The CDR3 has 13 residues. Trimming stripped 4 bases from V and 2 bases from J, with 6 bases between. The germline V gene has CDR1 SGHTA and CDR2 FQGNSA.

The V and J genes are TRBV3-1 (or the pseudogene TRBV3-2) and TRBJ2-7; D ambiguous. Trimming shortened V by 4 bases and J by 4 bases, and 8 bases separated the two germline ends. This CDR3 is 12 amino acids long. Germline V gene data show CDR1 as LGHDT and CDR2 as YNNKEL (reference sequence). CDR3 protein: CASSLSNYEQYF. CDR3 DNA: TGTGCCAGCAGCCTATCCAATTACGAGCAGTACTTC.

The chain recombines TRBV6-1 with TRBJ2-7; tentatively, D is TRBD1 or TRBD2 (5 bases each). V dropped 1 base and J dropped 0 bases, with 25 bases sitting between them. The CDR3 covers 20 residues. Germline values: CDR1 MNHNS, CDR2 SASEGT. In nucleotides, the CDR3 is TGTGCCAGCAGTGAAGGTAGTGAGGGTCCGACAGTTATCACCTCCTACGAGCAGTACTTC. Translated, it gives CASSEGSEGPTVITSYEQYF.

This chain links TRBV2 with TRBJ2-3; D might be TRBD2 (6 bases). Trimming stripped 2 bases from V and 3 bases from J, with 9 bases between. CDR3 length: 14 residues. CDR1 is SNHLY and CDR2 is FYNNEI in the germline V gene. CDR3 sequence reads: CASSERRVTDTQYF. The CDR3 DNA reads as TGTGCCAGCAGTGAAAGGAGGGTTACAGATACGCAGTATTTT.

The genes are TRBV10-3 and TRBJ1-1; 7 bases line up with TRBD1. Germline loops: CDR1 ENHRY, CDR2 SYGVKD. The CDR3 is made up of 13 amino acids. With 7 bases clipped from V and 7 bases from J, the junction kept 9 bases outside the gene matches. CDR3 in DNA: TGTGCCATCACCCCCGGGACAGAGTTTGAAGCTTTCTTT. Translated, it gives CAITPGTEFEAFF.

The rearrangement joins TRBV7-6 to TRBJ2-1; 11 bases are shared with TRBD1. The CDR3 length is 15 residues. Looked up from germline, CDR1 is SGHVS and CDR2 is FNYEAQ. Trimming at V came to 5 bases and at J to 7 bases, leaving 7 bases not matched to a gene. The CDR3 loop is CASSRTGTGGNEQFF. As DNA, the CDR3 is TGTGCCAGCAGCCGGACCGGGACAGGGGGAAATGAGCAGTTCTTC. Combining the CDR3 with reference TRBV7-6 and TRBJ2-1 gives the whole variable domain GAGVSQSPRYKVTKRGQDVALRCDPISGHVSLYWYRQALGQGPEFLTYFNYEAQQDKSGLPNDRFSAERPEGSISTLTIQRTEQRDSAMYRCASSRTGTGGNEQFFGPGTRLTVL.